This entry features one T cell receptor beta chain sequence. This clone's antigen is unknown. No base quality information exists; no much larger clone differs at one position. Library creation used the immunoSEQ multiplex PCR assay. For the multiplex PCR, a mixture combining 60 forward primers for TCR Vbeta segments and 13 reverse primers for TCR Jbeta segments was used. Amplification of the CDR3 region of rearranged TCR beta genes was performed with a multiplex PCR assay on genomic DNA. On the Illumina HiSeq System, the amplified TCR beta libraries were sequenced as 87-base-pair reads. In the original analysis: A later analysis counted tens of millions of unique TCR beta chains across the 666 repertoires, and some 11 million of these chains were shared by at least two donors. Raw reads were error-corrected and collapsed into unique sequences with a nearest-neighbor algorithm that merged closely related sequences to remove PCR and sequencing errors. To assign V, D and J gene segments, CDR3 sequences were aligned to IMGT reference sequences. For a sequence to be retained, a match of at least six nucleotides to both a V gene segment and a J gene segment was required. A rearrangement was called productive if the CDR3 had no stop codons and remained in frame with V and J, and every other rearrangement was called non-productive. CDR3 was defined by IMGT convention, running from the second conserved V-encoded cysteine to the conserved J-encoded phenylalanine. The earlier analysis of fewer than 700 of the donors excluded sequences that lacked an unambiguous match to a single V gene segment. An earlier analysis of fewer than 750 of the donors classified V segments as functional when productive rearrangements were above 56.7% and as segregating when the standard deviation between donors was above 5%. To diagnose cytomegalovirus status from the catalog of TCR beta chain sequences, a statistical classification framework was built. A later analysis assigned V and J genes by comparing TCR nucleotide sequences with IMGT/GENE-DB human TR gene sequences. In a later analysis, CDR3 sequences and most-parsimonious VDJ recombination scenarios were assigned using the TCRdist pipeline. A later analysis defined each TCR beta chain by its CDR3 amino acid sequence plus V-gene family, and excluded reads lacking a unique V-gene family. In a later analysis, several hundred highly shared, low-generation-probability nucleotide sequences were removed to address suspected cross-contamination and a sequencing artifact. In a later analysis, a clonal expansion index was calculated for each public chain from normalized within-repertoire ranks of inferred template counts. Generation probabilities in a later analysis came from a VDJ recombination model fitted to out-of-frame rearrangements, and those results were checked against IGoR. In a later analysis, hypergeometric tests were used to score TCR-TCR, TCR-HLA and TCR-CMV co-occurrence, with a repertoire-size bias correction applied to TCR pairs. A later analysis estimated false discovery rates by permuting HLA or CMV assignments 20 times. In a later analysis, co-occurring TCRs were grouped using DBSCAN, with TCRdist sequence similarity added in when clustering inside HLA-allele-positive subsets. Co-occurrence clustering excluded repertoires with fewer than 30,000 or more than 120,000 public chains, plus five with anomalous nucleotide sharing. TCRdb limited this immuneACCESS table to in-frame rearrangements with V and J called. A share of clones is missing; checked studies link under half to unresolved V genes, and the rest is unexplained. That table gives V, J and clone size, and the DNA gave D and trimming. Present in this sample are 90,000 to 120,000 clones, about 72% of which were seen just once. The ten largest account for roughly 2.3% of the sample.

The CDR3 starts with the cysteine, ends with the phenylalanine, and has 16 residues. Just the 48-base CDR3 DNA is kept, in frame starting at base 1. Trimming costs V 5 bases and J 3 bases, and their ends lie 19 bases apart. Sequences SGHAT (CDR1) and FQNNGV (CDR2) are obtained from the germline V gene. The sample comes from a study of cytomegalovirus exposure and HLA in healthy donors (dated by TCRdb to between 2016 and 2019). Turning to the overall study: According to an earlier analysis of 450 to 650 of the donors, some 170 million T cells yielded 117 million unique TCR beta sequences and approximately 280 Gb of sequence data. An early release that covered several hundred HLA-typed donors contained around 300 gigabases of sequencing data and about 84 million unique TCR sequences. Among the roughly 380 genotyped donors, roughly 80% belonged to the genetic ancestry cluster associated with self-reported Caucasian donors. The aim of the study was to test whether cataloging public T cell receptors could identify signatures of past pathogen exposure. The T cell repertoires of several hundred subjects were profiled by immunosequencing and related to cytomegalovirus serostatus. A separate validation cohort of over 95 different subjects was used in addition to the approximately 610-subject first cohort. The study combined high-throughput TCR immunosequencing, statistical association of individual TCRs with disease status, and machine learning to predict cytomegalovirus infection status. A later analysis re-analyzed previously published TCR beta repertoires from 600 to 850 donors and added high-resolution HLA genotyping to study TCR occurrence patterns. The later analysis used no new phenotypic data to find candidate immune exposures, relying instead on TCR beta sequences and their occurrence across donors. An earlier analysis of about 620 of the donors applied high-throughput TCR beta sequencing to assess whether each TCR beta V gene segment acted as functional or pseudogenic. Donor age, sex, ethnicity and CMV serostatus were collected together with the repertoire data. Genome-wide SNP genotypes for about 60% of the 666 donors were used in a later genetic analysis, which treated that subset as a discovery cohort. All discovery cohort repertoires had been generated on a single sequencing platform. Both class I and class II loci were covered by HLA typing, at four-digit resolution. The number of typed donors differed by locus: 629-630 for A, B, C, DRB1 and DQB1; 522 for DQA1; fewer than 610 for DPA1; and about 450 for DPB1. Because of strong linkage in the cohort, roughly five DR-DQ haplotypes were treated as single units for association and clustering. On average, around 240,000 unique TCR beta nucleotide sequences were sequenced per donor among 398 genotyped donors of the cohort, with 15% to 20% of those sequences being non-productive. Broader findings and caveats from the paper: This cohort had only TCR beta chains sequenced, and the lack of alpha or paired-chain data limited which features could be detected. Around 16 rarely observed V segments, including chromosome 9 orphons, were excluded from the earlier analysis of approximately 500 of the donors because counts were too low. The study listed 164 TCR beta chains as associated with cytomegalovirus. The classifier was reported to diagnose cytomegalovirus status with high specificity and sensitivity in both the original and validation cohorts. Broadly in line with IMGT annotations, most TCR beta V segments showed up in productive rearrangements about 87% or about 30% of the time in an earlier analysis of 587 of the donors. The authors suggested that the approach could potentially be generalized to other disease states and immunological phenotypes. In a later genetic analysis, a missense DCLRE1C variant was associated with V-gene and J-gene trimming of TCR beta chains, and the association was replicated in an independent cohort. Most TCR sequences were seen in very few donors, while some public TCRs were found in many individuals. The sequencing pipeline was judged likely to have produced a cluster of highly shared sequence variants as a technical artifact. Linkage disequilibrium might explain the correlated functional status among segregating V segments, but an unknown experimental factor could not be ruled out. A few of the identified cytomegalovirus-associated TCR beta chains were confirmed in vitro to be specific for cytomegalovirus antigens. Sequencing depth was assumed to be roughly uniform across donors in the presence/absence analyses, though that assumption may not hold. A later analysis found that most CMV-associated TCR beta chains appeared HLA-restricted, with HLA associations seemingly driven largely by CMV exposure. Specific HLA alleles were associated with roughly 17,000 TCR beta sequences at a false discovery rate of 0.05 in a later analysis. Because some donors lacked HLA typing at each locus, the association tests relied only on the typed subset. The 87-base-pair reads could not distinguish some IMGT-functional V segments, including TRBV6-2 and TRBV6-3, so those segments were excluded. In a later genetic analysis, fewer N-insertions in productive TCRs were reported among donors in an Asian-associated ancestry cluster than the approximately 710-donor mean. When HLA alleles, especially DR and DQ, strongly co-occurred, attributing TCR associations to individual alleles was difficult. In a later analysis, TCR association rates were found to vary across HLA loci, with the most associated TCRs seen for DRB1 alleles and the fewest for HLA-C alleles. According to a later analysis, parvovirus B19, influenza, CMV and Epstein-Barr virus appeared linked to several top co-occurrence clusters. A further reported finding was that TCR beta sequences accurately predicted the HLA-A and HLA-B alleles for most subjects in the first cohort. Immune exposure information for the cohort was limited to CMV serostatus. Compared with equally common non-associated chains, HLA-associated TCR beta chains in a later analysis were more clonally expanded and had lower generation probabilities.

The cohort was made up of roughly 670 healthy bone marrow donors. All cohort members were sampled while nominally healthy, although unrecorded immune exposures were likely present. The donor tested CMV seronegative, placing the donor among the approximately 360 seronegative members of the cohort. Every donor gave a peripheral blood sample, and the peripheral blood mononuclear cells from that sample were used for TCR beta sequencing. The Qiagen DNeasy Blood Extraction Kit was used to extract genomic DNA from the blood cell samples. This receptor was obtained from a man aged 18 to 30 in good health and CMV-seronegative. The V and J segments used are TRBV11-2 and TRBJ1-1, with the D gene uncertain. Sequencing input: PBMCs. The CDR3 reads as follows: CASSPRAEGLDTEAFF. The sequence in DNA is TGTGCCAGCAGCCCCCGGGCGGAGGGTCTTGACACTGAAGCTTTCTTT.